This T cell receptor beta chain was profiled in a study of shared clonotypes between healthy human individuals. Study conclusions and caveats: The sampled material consisted only of blood, and tissue repertoires are likely to differ. Generation probabilities of non-shared clonotypes were lower (relative to those shared by all four donors).

V shed 2 bases, J shed 7 bases, and the junction held 8 bases outside the gene matches. The CDR3 spans 16 residues. Germline CDR1 and CDR2: SGHTA and FQGNSA. A word on this clone: No antigen is known for it.

Each replicate PCR on the sorted subsets used about 0.2 ug DNA (around 30,000 T cell genomes). Profiling relied on immunoSEQ multiplex PCR, and the TCRdb table lists in-frame clones only, not all of them. The top ten hold approximately 1.2% of the sample, which has around 2,000,000 clones, about 95% seen once. Positive CCR7 selection of CD45RO-negative cells yielded the naive CD8 cells, and terminally differentiated effector memory CD45RA+ cells were excluded. The origin of this receptor is a man younger than 35 in good health. Sequences were obtained from naive CD8+ T cells sorted from blood. The rearrangement joins TRBV7-2 to TRBJ2-1; the match to TRBD2 covers 10 bases. CDR3 region: CASSLISGGAENEQFF. In nucleotides, the CDR3 is TGTGCCAGCAGCTTAATAAGCGGGGGGGCCGAGAATGAGCAGTTCTTC.